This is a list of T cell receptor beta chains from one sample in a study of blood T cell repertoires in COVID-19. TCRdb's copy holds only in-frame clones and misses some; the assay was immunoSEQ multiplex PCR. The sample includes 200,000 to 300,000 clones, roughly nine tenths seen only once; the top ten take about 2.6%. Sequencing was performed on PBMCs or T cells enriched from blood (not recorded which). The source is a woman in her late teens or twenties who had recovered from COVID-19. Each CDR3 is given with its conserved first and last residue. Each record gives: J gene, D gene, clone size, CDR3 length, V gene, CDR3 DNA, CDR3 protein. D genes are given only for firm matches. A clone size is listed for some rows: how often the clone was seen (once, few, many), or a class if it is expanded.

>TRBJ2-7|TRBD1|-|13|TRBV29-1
TGCAGCGTTTATACAGGGGGCGACTACGAGCAGTACTTC
CSVYTGGDYEQYF
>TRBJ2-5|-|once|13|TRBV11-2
TGTGCCAGCAGCTTGACAGGTCCGGGGACCCAGTACTTC
CASSLTGPGTQYF
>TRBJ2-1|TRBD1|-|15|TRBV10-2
TGCGCCAGCAGAGTGGACAGGGGCTCCTACAATGAGCAGTTCTTC
CASRVDRGSYNEQFF
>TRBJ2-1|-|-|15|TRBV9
TGTGCCAGCAGCCTGCGACAGCGGGTGCCCGATGAGCAGTTCTTC
CASSLRQRVPDEQFF
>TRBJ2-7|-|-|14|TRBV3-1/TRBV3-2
TGTGCCAGCAGCCAAGTCTGGGGGGAGTACGAGCAGTACTTC
CASSQVWGEYEQYF
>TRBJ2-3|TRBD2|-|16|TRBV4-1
TGCGCCAGCAGCCAAGCTACGGGACTAGTCACAGATACGCAGTATTTT
CASSQATGLVTDTQYF
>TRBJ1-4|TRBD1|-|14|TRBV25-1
TGTGCCAGCAGTGCGGACAGGGGGAATGAAAAACTGTTTTTT
CASSADRGNEKLFF
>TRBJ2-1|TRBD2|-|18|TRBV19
TGTGCCAGCACTAGACTAGCGGCCTCACAATTAGACTACAATGAGCAGTTCTTC
CASTRLAASQLDYNEQFF
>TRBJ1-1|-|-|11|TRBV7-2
TGTGCCAGCGGAAGCGGGACAAAAGCTTTCTTT
CASGSGTKAFF
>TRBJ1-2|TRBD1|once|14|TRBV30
TGTGCCTGGAGTGTAACGACAGGGGGCATAGGCTACACCTTC
CAWSVTTGGIGYTF
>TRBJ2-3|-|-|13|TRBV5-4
TGTGCCAGCAGCGCGGCGGGCGGAGATACGCAGTATTTT
CASSAAGGDTQYF
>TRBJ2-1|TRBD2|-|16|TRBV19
TGTGCCAGTAGTATAGTACCCCGGACTAGCAACAATGAGCAGTTCTTC
CASSIVPRTSNNEQFF
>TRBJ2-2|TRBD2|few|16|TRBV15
TGTGCCACCAGCGCCGGGACTAGCGGGAACACCGGGGAGCTGTTTTTT
CATSAGTSGNTGELFF
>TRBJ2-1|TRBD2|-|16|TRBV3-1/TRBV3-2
TGTGCCAGCAGCCCCCTTTCTACTAGCGGGAGAGATGAGCAGTTCTTC
CASSPLSTSGRDEQFF
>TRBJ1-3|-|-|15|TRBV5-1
TGCGCCAGCAGCTTGCAACAGGGAAGTGGAAACACCATATATTTT
CASSLQQGSGNTIYF
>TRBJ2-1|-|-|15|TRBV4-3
TGCGCCAGCAGCCAAATTACAGGGAACTACAATGAGCAGTTCTTC
CASSQITGNYNEQFF
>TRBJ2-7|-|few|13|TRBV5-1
TGCGCCAGCAGCTTCGGAGGGCTAGGCGAGCAGTACTTC
CASSFGGLGEQYF
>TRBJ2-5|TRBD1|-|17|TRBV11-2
TGTGCCAGCAGCCTAAGGCGGACAGGGGGCGGATTAGAGACCCAGTACTTC
CASSLRRTGGGLETQYF
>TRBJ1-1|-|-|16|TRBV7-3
TGTGCCAGCAGCTTAATGGGCGGGGGAATTGACACTGAAGCTTTCTTT
CASSLMGGGIDTEAFF
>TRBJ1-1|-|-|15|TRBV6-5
TGTGCCAGCAGTTTGGCCAGGGGCCGGAACACTGAAGCTTTCTTT
CASSLARGRNTEAFF
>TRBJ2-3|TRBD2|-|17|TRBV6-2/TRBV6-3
TGTGCCAGCAGTTACTCGAACTTACTAGCGGATACAGATACGCAGTATTTT
CASSYSNLLADTDTQYF
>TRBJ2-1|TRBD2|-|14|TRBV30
TGTGCCTGGAGACTAGCGGCTACCTACAATGAGCAGTTCTTC
CAWRLAATYNEQFF
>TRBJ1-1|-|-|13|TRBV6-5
TGTGCCAGCAGTAGAGGGTTGGACACTGAAGCTTTCTTT
CASSRGLDTEAFF
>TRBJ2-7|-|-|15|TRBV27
TGTGCCAGCAGTTTGGTTAGAGGGAGGCCCTACGAGCAGTACTTC
CASSLVRGRPYEQYF
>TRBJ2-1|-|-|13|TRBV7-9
TGTGCCAGCAGCTCCGGACTCTACAATGAGCAGTTCTTC
CASSSGLYNEQFF
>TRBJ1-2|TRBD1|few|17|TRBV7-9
TGTGCCAGCAGCTTAGGTCGGGGACAGGGTCGCGGCTATGGCTACACCTTC
CASSLGRGQGRGYGYTF
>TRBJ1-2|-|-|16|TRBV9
TGTGCCAGCAGCGGGCGGCGGGGAGCCCTCGGCTATGGCTACACCTTC
CASSGRRGALGYGYTF
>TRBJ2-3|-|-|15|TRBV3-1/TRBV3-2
TGTGCCAGCAGCCTGACCGGGTCGTGGGGGGACACGCAGTATTTT
CASSLTGSWGDTQYF
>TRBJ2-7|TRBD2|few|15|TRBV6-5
TGTGCCAGCACCGGGACTAGCGGGGGATCCTACGAGCAGTACTTC
CASTGTSGGSYEQYF
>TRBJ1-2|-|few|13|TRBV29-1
TGCAGCGTCCAACTTAGAGATCCGGGAGGCTACACCTTC
CSVQLRDPGGYTF
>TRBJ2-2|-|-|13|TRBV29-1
TGCAGCGTTGCAAGGGGTTTTTTCGGGGAGCTGTTTTTT
CSVARGFFGELFF
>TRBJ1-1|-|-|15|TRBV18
TGTGCCAGCTCACCTCTAGTAGGAAGTAACACTGAAGCTTTCTTT
CASSPLVGSNTEAFF
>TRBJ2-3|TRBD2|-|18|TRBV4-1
TGCGCCAGCAGCAGGACCGACCCGGGACTAGCGGGGGAGGATACGCAGTATTTT
CASSRTDPGLAGEDTQYF
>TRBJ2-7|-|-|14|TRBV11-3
TGTGCCAGCAGCTTAGATCCCAGTTCCTACGAGCAGTACTTC
CASSLDPSSYEQYF
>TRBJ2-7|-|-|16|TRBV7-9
TGTGCCAGCAGCTTAGCCCGGGGACAAGGGAGGGGCGAGCAGTACTTC
CASSLARGQGRGEQYF
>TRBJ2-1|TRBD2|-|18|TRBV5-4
TGTGCCAGCAGCTTGGTATCCTCACGGGGGGGCCTCTACAATGAGCAGTTCTTC
CASSLVSSRGGLYNEQFF
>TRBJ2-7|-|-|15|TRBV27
TGTGCCAGCAGTTTGCGGGGCAGGTCTTTATACGAGCAGTACTTC
CASSLRGRSLYEQYF
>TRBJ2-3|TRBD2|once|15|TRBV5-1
TGCGCCAGCAGCTCCGGTAGCGGGGGGGTAGATACGCAGTATTTT
CASSSGSGGVDTQYF
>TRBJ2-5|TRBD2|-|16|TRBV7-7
TGTGCCAGCAGCTTTGGCGCGGGAGGGCCGGTGGAGACCCAGTACTTC
CASSFGAGGPVETQYF
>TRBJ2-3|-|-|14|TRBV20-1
TGCAGTGCTAGTTGGGTGGGAGGCCTAGATACGCAGTATTTT
CSASWVGGLDTQYF
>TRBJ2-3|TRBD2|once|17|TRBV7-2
TGTGCCAGCAGCTTGGAGACTAGCGGGTCTAATCGAAATACGCAGTATTTT
CASSLETSGSNRNTQYF
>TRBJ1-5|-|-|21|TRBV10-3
TGTGCCATCAGTGAGGGTTTCACCGGCAGACAAATACCCTCCGGCAATCAGCCCCAGCATTTT
CAISEGFTGRQIPSGNQPQHF
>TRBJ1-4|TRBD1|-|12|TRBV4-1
TGCGCCAGCAGCCACCTGGGACAGGGGAAGATTTTT
CASSHLGQGKIF
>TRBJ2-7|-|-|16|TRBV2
TGTGCCAGCAGCCTCTGGCAGGGCAGAGGCGGCTACGAGCAGTACTTC
CASSLWQGRGGYEQYF
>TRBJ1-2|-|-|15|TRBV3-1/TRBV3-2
TGTGCCAGCAGCCAAGGGACGGGAATCTACTATGGCTACACCTTC
CASSQGTGIYYGYTF
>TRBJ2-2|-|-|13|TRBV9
TGTGCCAGCAGCGTAGACTACACCGGGGAGCTGTTTTTT
CASSVDYTGELFF
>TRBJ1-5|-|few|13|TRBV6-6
TGTGCCAGCGGACAATCGGAGAATCAGCCCCAGCATTTT
CASGQSENQPQHF
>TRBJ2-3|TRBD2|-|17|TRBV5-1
TGCGCCAGCAGCCCGGCAGGACTAGAGGACCACACAGATACGCAGTATTTT
CASSPAGLEDHTDTQYF
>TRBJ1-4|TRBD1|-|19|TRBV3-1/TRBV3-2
TGTGCCAGCAGCCAACTATCAAGACAGGACAGGCCCCTGGATGAAAAACTGTTTTTT
CASSQLSRQDRPLDEKLFF
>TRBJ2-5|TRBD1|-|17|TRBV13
TGTGCCAGCAGCTTAGCCTACCGGGACAGGAACCAAGAGACCCAGTACTTC
CASSLAYRDRNQETQYF
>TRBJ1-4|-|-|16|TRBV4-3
TGCGCCAGCAGCCCACGGACTTTTGACACTAATGAAAAACTGTTTTTT
CASSPRTFDTNEKLFF
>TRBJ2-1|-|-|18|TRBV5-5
TGTGCCAGCAGCTTTGGGTTCGGAAAAGGAAGACTTACGAATGAGCAGTTCTTC
CASSFGFGKGRLTNEQFF
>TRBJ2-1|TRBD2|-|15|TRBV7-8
TGTGCCAGCAGCCTAAGACTAGCGGGAGATCTTGAGCAGTTCTTC
CASSLRLAGDLEQFF
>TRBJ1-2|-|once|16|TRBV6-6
TGTGCCAGCAGTTACGAGGCGCCCCCAATACGGTATGGCTACACCTTC
CASSYEAPPIRYGYTF
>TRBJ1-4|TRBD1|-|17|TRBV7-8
TGTGCCAGCAGCCTCCGGGACAGGGGTTCTGGTAATGAAAAACTGTTTTTT
CASSLRDRGSGNEKLFF